These 22 T cell receptor beta chains came from one sample sequenced in a study of vaccination and CD4 T cells after COVID-19 (dated by TCRdb to between 2022 and 2023). The sample's treatment or condition label, in plain terms: roughly 10-day PBMC culture with coronavirus spike peptide pools or control peptides (ViraFEST assay). The library was prepared using PCR. The instrument given in TCRdb is Illumina iSeq 100. DNA from cultured CD4+ T cells underwent TCR sequencing with the Oncomine TCR Beta short-read assay at the Johns Hopkins FTIC core. TCRdb reanalyzed the raw reads on its own, using fastp at Q25 for trimming and MiXCR for clone calling, and kept in-frame beta chains. Entries are consolidated by CDR3 protein sequence, retaining the most common genes and DNA. The sample records more than 8,000 distinct CDR3 sequences, around 59% of which are singletons. The biggest ten clones account for more than 40% of the sample.

For these TCRs, the target antigens are not known. Material for sequencing was CD4+ T cells from blood, cultured in vitro. The receptors originated from a human donor who had recovered from COVID-19.

The V gene is TRBV11-2, the J gene TRBJ1-1; TRBD1 might be the D (6 bases). This CDR3 is 16 amino acids long. CDR1 is SGHAT and CDR2 is FQNNGV in the germline V gene. V lost 2 bases and J 10 bases, leaving 23 bases between the germline ends. This CDR3 reads CASSLSRGGAGGGAFF. The CDR3 nucleotides read TGTGCCAGCAGCTTATCTCGGGGTGGAGCAGGAGGGGGAGCTTTCTTT.

The chain couples TRBV2 to TRBJ2-2, with D possibly matching TRBD1 (7 bases). This CDR3 spans 16 amino acids. From germline, CDR1 is SNHLY and CDR2 FYNNEI. V lost 6 bases and J lost 6, with 20 bases in between. CDR3 nucleotides: TGTGCCAGCAGGCCGAGCGGAGGGGGCGCGGCCGGGGAGCTGTTTTTT. Its translation: CASRPSGGGAAGELFF.

V is TRBV12-3 or TRBV12-4 and J is TRBJ1-4, with D possibly being TRBD1 (6 bases). Trimming cost V 5 bases and J 8 bases, with 18 bases left between them. CDR3 length equals 15 residues. CDR3 in amino acids: CASSLYRAGDEKLFF. The CDR3 nucleotides are TGTGCCAGCAGTCTGTACAGGGCGGGGGACGAAAAACTGTTTTTT.

The table lists this clonotype with a few counts. V and J are TRBV18 and TRBJ1-2; 8 bases agree with TRBD1. J lost 1 base, V lost 4 bases, and 11 bases had no gene match. CDR3 length: 17 amino acids. CDR1 KGHSH and CDR2 LQKENI come from the germline V gene. CDR3: CASSLNSGTGLNYGYTF. The CDR3 nucleotides are TGTGCCAGCTCACTTAACTCCGGGACAGGACTTAACTATGGCTACACCTTC.

As concerns this clonotype: A single base is all that separates this from a far larger clone, so a read error is likely. The chain recombines TRBV5-3 with TRBJ2-2; a weak D match, TRBD2 (6 bases). TRBV5-3 is an ORF, with its function uncertain. The CDR3 loop spans 16 amino acids. CDR3 DNA: TGTGCCAGCAGCTTGGTTCGGATACGGAACACCGGGGGGCTGTTTTTT. Encoded protein: CASSLVRIRNTGGLFF.

The chain carries TRBV5-1 and TRBJ2-2, with TRBD2 identical over 13 bases. The CDR3 covers 15 residues. Germline loops: CDR1 SGHRS, CDR2 YFSETQ. After removal of 4 bases from V and 7 bases from J, the junction contained 4 bases not matched to a gene. The CDR3 sequence: CASSTGLAGLGELFF. CDR3 coding DNA: TGCGCCAGCAGCACGGGACTAGCGGGGCTCGGGGAGCTGTTTTTT.

J is TRBJ2-7 and V is TRBV30; D might be TRBD1 or TRBD2, each matching 6 bases. Between the trimmed V and J ends, which lost 0 bases and 6 bases, there was a span of 15 bases. CDR1 is GTSNPN, CDR2 SVGIG, per germline (reference sequence). This CDR3 comprises 14 residues. CDR3 residues: CAWSVPGGGGEQYF. DNA of the CDR3: TGTGCCTGGAGTGTACCAGGAGGGGGAGGCGAGCAGTACTTC.

The chain combines TRBV2 with TRBJ1-4, with 7 bases matching TRBD1. J gave up 7 bases and V 5 bases, and 10 bases lay outside the gene matches. CDR3 size: 15 residues. Germline values: CDR1 SNHLY, CDR2 FYNNEI. The CDR3 protein is CASSRQGPEGEKLFF. The CDR3 bases are TGTGCCAGCAGTAGACAGGGTCCAGAGGGTGAAAAACTGTTTTTT.

The V and J genes are TRBV23-1 and TRBJ2-1; 7 nucleotides align to TRBD2. TRBV23-1 is an ORF, and what it does is uncertain. J gave up 2 bases and V 5 bases, and 3 bases lay outside the gene matches. The CDR3 loop spans 14 amino acids. CDR3 DNA sequence: TGCGCCAGCAGTTGGGGGGGAGCCTACAATGAGCAGTTCTTC. This codes for CASSWGGAYNEQFF.

This clonotype showed up just a few times. The genes are TRBV5-4 and TRBJ2-7, with a weak D call TRBD2 (5 bases). Looked up from germline, CDR1 is SGHNT and CDR2 is YYREEE (reference sequence). The CDR3 extends over 14 amino acids. The V gene lost 3 bases and the J gene lost 2 bases, with 12 bases spanning the gap. The CDR3, as DNA: TGTGCCAGCAGCTGGGCGGGTAATCCCTACGAGCAGTACTTC. Residues: CASSWAGNPYEQYF.

The chain is built from TRBV21-1 and TRBJ1-2; the table's D call, TRBD1, has no DNA check behind it. TRBV21-1 is given as a pseudogene. The CDR3 extends over 19 amino acids. CDR3 sequence reads: CASSKAILPPASFNYGYTF. CDR3 DNA sequence: TGTGCCAGCAGCAAAGCCATTCTCCCCCCGGCCTCATTTAACTATGGCTACACCTTC.

The chain has TRBV20-1 and TRBJ2-3, with D perhaps TRBD1 (6 bases). Trimming took off 6 bases at V and 1 base at J, with 11 bases between the two ends. Germline V lookup: CDR1 DFQATT, CDR2 SNEGSKA (reference sequence). This CDR3 contains 13 residues. The CDR3 loop is CSAAQGRTDTQYF. The DNA of the CDR3 is TGCAGTGCAGCCCAGGGGCGCACAGATACGCAGTATTTT.

This chain connects TRBV20-1 to TRBJ2-7; TRBD2 aligns across 8 bases. Unmatched junction bases numbered 9, after V lost 1 base and J lost 4 bases. The CDR3 runs 15 residues. The germline V gene encodes CDR1 DFQATT and CDR2 SNEGSKA (reference sequence). Here the CDR3 DNA reads TGCAGTGCTAGAGTCTCAAGCGGGGGAGTTTACGAGCAGTACTTC. This gives the protein CSARVSSGGVYEQYF.

The V and J genes are TRBV20-1 and TRBJ1-2; 7 bases map to TRBD1. The CDR3 runs 14 residues. The junction had 10 bases not matched to a gene; V was cut back by 3 bases and J by 6 bases. Germline V gene sequence: CDR1 DFQATT, CDR2 SNEGSKA (reference sequence). This chain's CDR3 is CSARVQGIGNGYTF. In nucleotides, the CDR3 is TGCAGTGCTAGGGTACAGGGGATCGGGAATGGCTACACCTTC.

The chain combines TRBV6-5 with TRBJ1-1; D unclear. The CDR3 loop spans 14 amino acids. Germline lookup yields CDR1 MNHEY and CDR2 SVGAGI. The V end lost 0 bases, the J end lost 1 base, and 6 bases lay between the germline ends. The CDR3 DNA reads as TGTGCCAGCAGTTACTCTGAGGGGAACACTGAAGCTTTCTTT. This gives the protein CASSYSEGNTEAFF.

The V call is TRBV5-1, the J call TRBJ2-3; D ambiguous. Germline CDR1 and CDR2: SGHRS and YFSETQ. V lost 0 bases, J lost 0 bases, and 14 bases lay in between. The CDR3 runs 17 residues. The CDR3 DNA reads as TGCGCCAGCAGCTTGGCCGGCCAGAAAATGAGCACAGATACGCAGTATTTT. Translated: CASSLAGQKMSTDTQYF.

V gene TRBV7-2 combines with J gene TRBJ1-2; D call uncertain. Trimming took 5 bases from V and 4 from J, leaving 11 bases between them. This CDR3 spans 13 amino acids. The germline CDR1 and CDR2 sequences are SGHTA and FQGNSA. The DNA of the CDR3 is TGTGCCAGCAGCGGGCAGAGATTCTATGGCTACACCTTC. This translates into CASSGQRFYGYTF.

The chain joins TRBV30 to TRBJ1-1; D remains unclear. The V gene's germline CDR1 is GTSNPN and CDR2 SVGIG (reference sequence). V was clipped by 3 bases and J by 0 bases, with 14 bases between them. This CDR3 has 15 amino acids. CDR3 DNA: TGTGCCTGGAGCCCCCGGGGTGTCATGAACACTGAAGCTTTCTTT. This gives the protein CAWSPRGVMNTEAFF.

The chain employs TRBV19 and TRBJ2-5; D is possibly TRBD2 (5 bases). Trimming left V 11 bases short and J 5 bases short, with 15 bases between. This CDR3 region has 12 residues. The germline gives CDR1 LNHDA, CDR2 SQIVND (reference sequence). The CDR3 is CAWKIGGETQYF. Written as DNA, the CDR3 is TGTGCCTGGAAAATCGGCGGGGAGACCCAGTACTTC.

The table lists this clonotype with a count of one. CDR3 protein: CASSLDGRSNTEAFF. CDR3 in DNA: TGCGCCAGCAGCTTGGATGGTCGGTCGAACACTGAAGCTTTCTTT. The gene calls are TRBV5-1 and TRBJ1-1; D remains ambiguous. CDR1 is SGHRS and CDR2 is YFSETQ in the germline V gene. With 0 bases removed from V and 1 base from J, the gap between germline ends came to 10 bases. The CDR3 covers 15 residues.

By frequency in the sample, this clonotype is medium-sized. The gene calls are TRBV5-4 and TRBJ1-1; unclear D gene. The length of the CDR3 is 14 residues. CDR1 is SGHNT and CDR2 is YYREEE in the germline V gene (reference sequence). The germline V and J ends were trimmed by 4 bases and 0 bases, with 10 bases remaining between them. The CDR3 coding sequence is TGTGCCAGCAGCATAGGACGGTTGAACACTGAAGCTTTCTTT. Translation gives CASSIGRLNTEAFF.

This clonotype was seen a few times. V is TRBV7-9 and J is TRBJ1-2; D perhaps matches TRBD1 (5 bases). CDR1 is SEHNR, CDR2 FQNEAQ, per germline (reference sequence). The CDR3 contains 16 residues. Trimming shortened V by 4 bases and J by 4 bases, and 19 bases separated the two germline ends. The CDR3 loop is CASSYIEWRGGYGYTF. For the CDR3, the DNA is TGTGCCAGCAGCTATATCGAGTGGAGGGGAGGCTATGGCTACACCTTC.